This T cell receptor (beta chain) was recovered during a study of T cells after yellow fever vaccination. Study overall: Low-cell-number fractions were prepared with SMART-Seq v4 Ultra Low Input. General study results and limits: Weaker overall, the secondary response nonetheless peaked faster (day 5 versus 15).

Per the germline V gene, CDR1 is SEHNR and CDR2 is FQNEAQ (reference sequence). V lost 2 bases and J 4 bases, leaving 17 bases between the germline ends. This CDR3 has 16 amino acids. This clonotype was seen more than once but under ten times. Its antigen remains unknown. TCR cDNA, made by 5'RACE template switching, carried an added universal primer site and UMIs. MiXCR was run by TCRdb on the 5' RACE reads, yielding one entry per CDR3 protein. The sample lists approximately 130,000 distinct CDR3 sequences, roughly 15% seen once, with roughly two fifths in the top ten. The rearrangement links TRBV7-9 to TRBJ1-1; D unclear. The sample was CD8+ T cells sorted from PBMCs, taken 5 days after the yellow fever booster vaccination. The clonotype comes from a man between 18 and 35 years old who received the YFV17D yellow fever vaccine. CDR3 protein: CASSLNLPGKGTEAFF. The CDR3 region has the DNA TGTGCCAGCAGCTTAAATCTCCCTGGGAAGGGCACTGAAGCTTTCTTT.